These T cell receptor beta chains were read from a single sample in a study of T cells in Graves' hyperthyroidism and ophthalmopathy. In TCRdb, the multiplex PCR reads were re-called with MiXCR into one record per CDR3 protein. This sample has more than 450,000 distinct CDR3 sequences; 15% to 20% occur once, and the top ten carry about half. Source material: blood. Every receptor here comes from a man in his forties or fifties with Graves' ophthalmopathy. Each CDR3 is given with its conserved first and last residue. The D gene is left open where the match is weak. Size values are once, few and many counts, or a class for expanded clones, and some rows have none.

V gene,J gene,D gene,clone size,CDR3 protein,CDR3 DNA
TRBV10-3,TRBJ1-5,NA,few,CAISGNPNDSNQPQHF,TGTGCCATCAGTGGGAACCCAAACGATAGCAATCAGCCCCAGCATTTT
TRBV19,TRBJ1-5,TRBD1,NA,CASSRSGTGIGLRQPQHF,TGTGCCAGTAGTCGCTCCGGGACAGGGATAGGCCTCAGGCAGCCCCAGCATTTT
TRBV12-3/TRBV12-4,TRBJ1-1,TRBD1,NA,CASSQYRGHAEAFF,TGTGCCAGCAGCCAATACAGGGGGCATGCTGAAGCTTTCTTT
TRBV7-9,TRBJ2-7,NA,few,CASSPHNPYEQYF,TGTGCCAGCAGCCCCCATAACCCCTACGAGCAGTACTTC
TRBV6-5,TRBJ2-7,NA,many,CASSYSPGGPYEQYF,TGTGCCAGCAGTTACTCCCCCGGGGGCCCCTACGAGCAGTACTTC
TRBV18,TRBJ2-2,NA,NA,CASSLMDIRNTGELFF,TGTGCCAGCTCACTTATGGACATCAGGAACACCGGGGAGCTGTTTTTT
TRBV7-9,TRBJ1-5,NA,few,CASSLGMGGQPQHF,TGTGCCAGCAGCTTAGGGATGGGCGGACAGCCCCAGCATTTT
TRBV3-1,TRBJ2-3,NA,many,CASSQGRGTQYF,TGTGCCAGCAGCCAAGGAAGAGGTACGCAGTATTTT
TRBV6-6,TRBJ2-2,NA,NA,CASSYQSGTWVGELFF,TGTGCCAGCAGTTACCAAAGCGGGACATGGGTCGGGGAGCTGTTTTTT
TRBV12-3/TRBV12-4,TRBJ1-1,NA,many,CASSFDAADEAFF,TGTGCCAGCAGTTTTGACGCAGCAGACGAAGCTTTCTTT
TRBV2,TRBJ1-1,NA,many,CASSDRGIGNTEAFF,TGTGCCAGCAGTGACCGAGGGATTGGGAACACTGAAGCTTTCTTT
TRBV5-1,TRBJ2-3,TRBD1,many,CASSSTGVEDTQYF,TGCGCCAGCAGCTCAACAGGGGTTGAAGATACGCAGTATTTT
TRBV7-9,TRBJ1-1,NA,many,CASSPGRSNTEAFF,TGTGCCAGCAGCCCGGGACGGTCGAACACTGAAGCTTTCTTT
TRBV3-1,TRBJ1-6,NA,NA,CASREANSPLHF,TGTGCTTCCCGGGAGGCCAATTCACCCCTCCACTTT
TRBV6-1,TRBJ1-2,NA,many,CASSAVLVGTNYGYTF,TGTGCCAGCAGTGCAGTTCTCGTAGGGACTAACTATGGCTACACCTTC
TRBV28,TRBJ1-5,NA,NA,CASNPQRTNQPQHF,TGTGCCAGCAACCCACAGAGGACAAATCAGCCCCAGCATTTT
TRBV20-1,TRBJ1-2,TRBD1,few,CSARDPGQNYGYTF,TGCAGTGCTAGAGATCCGGGACAGAACTATGGCTACACCTTC
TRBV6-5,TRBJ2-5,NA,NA,CASSYGGGAVHF,TGTGCCAGCAGTTACGGGGGGGGCGCGGTTCACTTC
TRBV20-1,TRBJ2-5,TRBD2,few,CSATSGGATKTQYF,TGCAGTGCTACTAGCGGGGGGGCAACAAAGACCCAGTACTTC
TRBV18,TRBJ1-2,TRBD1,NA,CASSPPGQGIFYTF,TGTGCCAGCTCACCCCCGGGACAGGGGATTTTCTACACCTTC
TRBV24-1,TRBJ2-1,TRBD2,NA,CATSEEGLAARNEQFF,TGTGCCACCAGTGAAGAGGGACTAGCGGCAAGAAATGAGCAGTTCTTC
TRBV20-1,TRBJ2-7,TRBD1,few,CSARKQGAETYEQYF,TGCAGTGCTAGGAAACAGGGGGCCGAGACCTACGAGCAGTACTTC
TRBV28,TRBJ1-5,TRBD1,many,CASSHRGLGQPQHF,TGTGCCAGCAGCCACAGGGGGTTGGGTCAGCCCCAGCATTTT
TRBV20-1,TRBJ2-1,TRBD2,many,CSARRIGRAGNEQFF,TGCAGTGCTCGACGGATCGGGAGGGCCGGCAATGAGCAGTTCTTC
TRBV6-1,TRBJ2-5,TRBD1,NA,CASGAQGIRTQYF,TGTGCCAGCGGGGCACAGGGGATTAGGACCCAGTACTTC
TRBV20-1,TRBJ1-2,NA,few,CSARGVDGYTF,TGCAGTGCGAGAGGTGTTGACGGCTACACCTTC
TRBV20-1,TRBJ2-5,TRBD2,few,CSAIRGMRLAGGPQETQYF,TGCAGTGCTATTCGGGGAATGCGACTAGCGGGGGGGCCCCAAGAGACCCAGTACTTC
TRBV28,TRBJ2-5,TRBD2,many,CASSLAGGPSQETQYF,TGTGCCAGCAGTTTAGCGGGAGGGCCGTCCCAAGAGACCCAGTACTTC
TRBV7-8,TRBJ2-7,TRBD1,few,CVSSLGGQGLYYEQYF,TGTGTCAGCAGCTTAGGGGGACAGGGGCTGTACTACGAGCAGTACTTC
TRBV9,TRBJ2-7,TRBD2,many,CASSVGLAGTEEQYF,TGTGCCAGCAGCGTGGGGCTAGCGGGAACGGAGGAGCAGTACTTC
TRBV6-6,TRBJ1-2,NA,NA,CASSYSTDIAYGYTF,TGTGCCAGCAGTTACTCGACGGACATTGCCTATGGCTACACCTTC
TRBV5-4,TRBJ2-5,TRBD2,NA,CASSLNPGGNQETQYF,TGTGCCAGCAGCTTAAATCCGGGAGGGAACCAAGAGACCCAGTACTTC
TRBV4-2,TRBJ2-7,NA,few,CASSQDGSGVYEQYF,TGTGCCAGCAGCCAAGATGGTTCAGGGGTGTACGAGCAGTACTTC
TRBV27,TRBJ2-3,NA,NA,CASSLGLAEMGDTQYF,TGTGCCAGTAGCCTAGGGCTAGCTGAAATGGGGGATACGCAGTATTTT
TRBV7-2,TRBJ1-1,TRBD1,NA,CASSLGYRGRDTEAFF,TGTGCCAGCAGCTTAGGATACAGGGGGCGGGACACTGAAGCTTTCTTT
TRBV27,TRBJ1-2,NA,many,CASSSLGAYYGYTF,TGTGCCAGCAGTTCTTTGGGGGCATACTATGGCTACACCTTC
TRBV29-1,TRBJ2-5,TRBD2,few,CSVREEYQETQYF,TGCAGCGTTCGGGAGGAGTACCAAGAGACCCAGTACTTC